Following are 9 T cell receptor beta chains from one sample sequenced in a study of blood T cell repertoires in COVID-19. Repertoires were generated with immunoSEQ multiplex PCR, while TCRdb's copy carries only in-frame clones and drops some. Of some 110,000 clones listed, 84% are singletons. Sequenced: peripheral blood. Receptor source: a man between 60 and 75 years old with acute or convalescent COVID-19.

This chain uses TRBV5-1 with TRBJ1-6, with a tentative D call TRBD1 (5 bases). Germline V gene sequence: CDR1 SGHRS, CDR2 YFSETQ. The CDR3 contains 17 residues. The ends were cut back, 0 bases at V and 7 bases at J, with 17 bases in the middle. The CDR3 sequence: CASSLGFSTGSNSPLHF. In nucleotides, the CDR3 is TGCGCCAGCAGCTTGGGCTTCTCCACAGGCTCGAATTCACCCCTCCACTTT.

The gene calls are TRBV7-6 and TRBJ2-3; D might be TRBD2 (6 bases). Trimming stripped 5 bases from V and 0 bases from J, with 15 bases between. The germline V gene encodes CDR1 SGHVS and CDR2 FNYEAQ. This CDR3 contains 16 residues. In DNA, the CDR3 is TGTGCCAGCAGCCTTGGGCTGGGGGGAAGCACAGATACGCAGTATTTT. This codes for CASSLGLGGSTDTQYF.

The V and J genes are TRBV5-5 and TRBJ1-4; 9 bases are shared with TRBD1. Losses at the gene ends were 4 bases for V and 0 bases for J; bases not matched to a gene: 1. The CDR3 extends over 15 amino acids. The germline gives CDR1 SGHKS, CDR2 YYEKEE (reference sequence). Written as DNA, the CDR3 is TGTGCCAGCAGCAGACAGGGGGCAACTAATGAAAAACTGTTTTTT. Translating it yields CASSRQGATNEKLFF.

The chain uses TRBV3-1 (or the pseudogene TRBV3-2) and TRBJ1-1, with a possible D match to TRBD1 (5 bases). V was pared by 3 bases and J by 4 bases, with 12 bases between. The CDR3 is 14 amino acids. In germline, CDR1 is LGHDT, CDR2 YNNKEL (reference sequence). The CDR3 region has the DNA TGTGCCAGCAGCCAGTCAGGGAGGGGCACTGAAGCTTTCTTT. Translation: CASSQSGRGTEAFF.

The V and J genes are TRBV6-1 and TRBJ2-7; TRBD1 is a possible D gene (5 bases). The CDR3 is 12 amino acids. Trimming left V 2 bases short and J 7 bases short, with 9 bases between. Looked up from germline, CDR1 is MNHNS and CDR2 is SASEGT. CDR3 loop: CASSEPGWEQYF. The CDR3 DNA follows: TGTGCCAGCAGTGAACCAGGGTGGGAGCAGTACTTC.

The gene calls are TRBV5-1 and TRBJ2-1; TRBD2 might be the D (6 bases). The V and J ends lost 4 bases and 4 bases respectively, with 21 bases between them. The length of the CDR3 is 17 residues. Germline V gene data show CDR1 as SGHRS and CDR2 as YFSETQ. CDR3 bases: TGCGCCAGCAGCCCCCTGGCCCGGGACTCGATATACAATGAGCAGTTCTTC. The encoded protein is CASSPLARDSIYNEQFF.

The chain has TRBV12-3 or TRBV12-4 and TRBJ1-1; D uncertain. Trimming cost V 4 bases and J 4 bases, with 10 bases left between them. There are 13 residues in the CDR3. The CDR3 coding sequence is TGTGCCAGCAGTTCTTTTGAGGGCACTGAAGCTTTCTTT. Protein sequence: CASSSFEGTEAFF.

Details on this clone: Other DNA sequences in the sample encode the same CDR3. J is TRBJ1-3 and V is TRBV24-1; possibly TRBD1 for D (6 bases). The V end was cut by 10 bases, the J end by 1 base, with 7 bases between. This CDR3 contains 12 residues. CDR1 is KGHDR, CDR2 SFDVKD, per germline. The CDR3 coding sequence is TGTGCCACACAGGGATCTGGAAACACCATATATTTT. It encodes CATQGSGNTIYF.

This rearrangement joins TRBV5-5 to TRBJ1-2, with TRBD1 matching 10 bases. V shed 0 bases, J shed 0 bases, and the junction held 2 bases outside the gene matches. Germline V gives CDR1 SGHKS, CDR2 YYEKEE (reference sequence). This CDR3 comprises 16 residues. In nucleotides, the CDR3 is TGTGCCAGCAGCTTGGGACAGGGGGCGACTAACTATGGCTACACCTTC. The encoded protein is CASSLGQGATNYGYTF. Based on the CDR3 plus reference TRBV5-5 and TRBJ1-2, the full variable domain is DAGVTQSPTHLIKTRGQQVTLRCSPISGHKSVSWYQQVLGQGPQFIFQYYEKEERGRGNFPDRFSARQFPNYSSELNVNALLLGDSALYLCASSLGQGATNYGYTFGSGTRLTVV.